The 5 T cell receptor beta chains presented below share a single source sample, sequenced in a study of blood T cell repertoires in COVID-19. TCRdb's copy holds only in-frame clones and misses some; the assay was immunoSEQ multiplex PCR. In the table there are fewer than 250,000 clones, approximately 86% of which are singletons. The source material was peripheral blood. All receptors derive from a man aged 40-49 years with acute or convalescent COVID-19.

The chain carries TRBV7-9 and TRBJ1-1, with 7 bases matching TRBD1. This CDR3 region has 12 residues. Germline V gene lookup returns CDR1 SEHNR and CDR2 FQNEAQ (reference sequence). The V gene end was trimmed by 2 bases and the J gene end by 11 bases; junction bases not matched to a gene: 5. CDR3 region: CASSLLQDRAFF. In DNA form, the CDR3 reads TGTGCCAGCAGCTTACTACAGGACAGGGCTTTCTTT.

This clone showed up just a few times. The gene calls are TRBV3-1 (or the pseudogene TRBV3-2) and TRBJ2-7, with D perhaps TRBD1 (6 bases). Trimming removed 4 bases from V and 3 bases from J, with 16 bases in between. Germline CDR1 LGHDT, CDR2 YNNKEL (reference sequence). This CDR3 is built from 15 residues. This CDR3 is CASSRNREKDYEQYF. In DNA, the CDR3 is TGTGCCAGCAGCCGAAACAGGGAGAAGGACTACGAGCAGTACTTC.

The chain carries TRBV6-5 and TRBJ1-2; 7 bases match TRBD1. V shed 7 bases, J shed 0 bases, and the junction held 8 bases outside the gene matches. Per germline, CDR1 MNHEY and CDR2 SVGAGI. The CDR3 has 15 residues. The CDR3 reads CASTRQGGSNYGYTF. Written as DNA, the CDR3 is TGTGCCAGCACCCGACAGGGCGGATCTAACTATGGCTACACCTTC.

The chain employs TRBV27 and TRBJ2-1; 7 bases fit TRBD2. Germline CDR1 reads MNHEY; CDR2 reads SMNVEV (reference sequence). J gave up 4 bases and V 5 bases, and 5 bases lay outside the gene matches. The CDR3 runs 14 residues. The DNA of the CDR3 is TGTGCCAGCAGTCTGGGAGGGGTTTACAATGAGCAGTTCTTC. As protein: CASSLGGVYNEQFF.

The rearrangement joins TRBV6-1 to TRBJ2-1, with 7 bases aligning to TRBD1. The trim removed 2 bases at V and 7 bases at J, leaving 5 bases unmatched. The germline V gene encodes CDR1 MNHNS and CDR2 SASEGT. This CDR3 contains 14 residues. This chain's CDR3 is CASSERGRGNEQFF. CDR3 DNA: TGTGCCAGCAGTGAAAGGGGCAGGGGGAATGAGCAGTTCTTC.